The sequence of this TCR beta chain was determined in a study of T cell repertoires in cytomegalovirus infection. The overall study: CMV epitopes used comprised recently identified HLA-C-restricted ones and well-studied HLA-B-restricted ones. Evidence of both CMV infection and a matching HLA type came from public TCR beta signatures.

One entry per CDR3 protein, called by TCRdb with MiXCR from the reads. The repertoire holds about a million distinct CDR3 sequences, with less than 40% as singletons. With regard to this clonotype: Its antigen is not known.

Study findings and constraints: In two of eight donors, the top clonotype was HLA-C-restricted CMV-specific. Carriers of CMV and the relevant HLA type were discriminated by public TCR beta frequency.

V lost 1 base and J 4 bases, leaving 4 bases between the germline ends. The V gene's germline CDR1 is SGHDN and CDR2 FVKESK. There are 12 residues in the CDR3. The material was cultured CD8+ T cells from PBMCs, obtained from culture after CMV antigen stimulation. V usage is TRBV14 and J usage is TRBJ2-5; D call uncertain. The sequence was collected from a human donor in good health (CMV status not recorded). Some clones in this sample may be carry-over from other donors' samples. The CDR3 spells CASSQVRETQYF. The CDR3 DNA reads as TGTGCCAGCAGCCAAGTAAGAGAGACCCAGTACTTC. The full variable domain, its missing parts supplied by reference TRBV14 and TRBJ2-5, is EAGVTQFPSHSVIEKGQTVTLRCDPISGHDNLYWYRRVMGKEIKFLLHFVKESKQDESGMPNNRFLAERTGGTYSTLKVQPAELEDSGVYFCASSQVRETQYFGPGTRLLVL.